This T cell receptor (beta chain) derives from a study of identifying expanded T cells in peripheral blood. Broader study findings: Differentially abundant clones: approximately 1.3 between replicates, 16.4 at 2 to 3 weeks, 19 at four. Clone count variance between roughly 2-week samples rose with total template count.

The CDR3 length is 16 residues. Germline V lookup: CDR1 MNHNS, CDR2 SASEGT. V was trimmed by 5 bases and J by 0 bases, leaving 11 bases between them. In regard to this clone: No antigen is known for it.

Sequenced by immunoSEQ multiplex PCR; TCRdb stores in-frame clones only, minus some. The table has approximately 90,000 clones, around 87% seen once. The clonotype was recovered from a person aged 18 to 70 in good health. The specimen was blood. The chain links TRBV6-1 to TRBJ1-6; weak D call: TRBD1 (6 bases). The CDR3 nucleotides are TGTGCCAGCAGTCAAGACAGGAGCTCCTATAATTCACCCCTCCACTTT. Translated: CASSQDRSSYNSPLHF.